This T cell receptor (beta chain) was profiled in a study of T cell changes during pregnancy in multiple sclerosis. Generated by immunoSEQ multiplex PCR, the TCRdb table keeps only in-frame clones and is missing some. The table has tens of thousands of clones, around 90% seen once. Germline CDR1 and CDR2: GTSNPN and SVGIG (reference sequence). The CDR3 is made up of 18 amino acids. V was trimmed by 1 base and J by 3 bases, leaving 22 bases between them. The receptor was isolated from a female donor with multiple sclerosis, enrolled in a pregnancy study. Specimen: CD4+ T cells from peripheral blood mononuclear cells, collected in the second trimester of pregnancy. The J gene is TRBJ2-1, the V gene TRBV30, with D possibly TRBD2 on 5 matching bases. The CDR3, as DNA: TGTGCCTGGAGTGGAGCGGATTTCGGCATACGATTCTACAATGAGCAGTTCTTC. Its translation is CAWSGADFGIRFYNEQFF.